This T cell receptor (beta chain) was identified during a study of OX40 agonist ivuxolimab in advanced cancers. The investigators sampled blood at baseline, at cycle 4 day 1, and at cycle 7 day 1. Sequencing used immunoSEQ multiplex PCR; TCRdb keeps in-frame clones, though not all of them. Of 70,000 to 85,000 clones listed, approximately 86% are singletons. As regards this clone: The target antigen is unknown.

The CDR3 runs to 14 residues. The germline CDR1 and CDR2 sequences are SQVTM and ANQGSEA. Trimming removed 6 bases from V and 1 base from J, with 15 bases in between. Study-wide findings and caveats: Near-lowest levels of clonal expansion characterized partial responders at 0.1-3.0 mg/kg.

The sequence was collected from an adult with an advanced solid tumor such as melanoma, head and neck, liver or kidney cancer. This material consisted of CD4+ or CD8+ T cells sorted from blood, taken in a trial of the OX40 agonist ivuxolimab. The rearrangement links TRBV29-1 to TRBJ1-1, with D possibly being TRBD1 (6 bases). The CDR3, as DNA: TGCAGCGTGCGAATAGACAGGACGAACACTGAAGCTTTCTTT. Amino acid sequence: CSVRIDRTNTEAFF.